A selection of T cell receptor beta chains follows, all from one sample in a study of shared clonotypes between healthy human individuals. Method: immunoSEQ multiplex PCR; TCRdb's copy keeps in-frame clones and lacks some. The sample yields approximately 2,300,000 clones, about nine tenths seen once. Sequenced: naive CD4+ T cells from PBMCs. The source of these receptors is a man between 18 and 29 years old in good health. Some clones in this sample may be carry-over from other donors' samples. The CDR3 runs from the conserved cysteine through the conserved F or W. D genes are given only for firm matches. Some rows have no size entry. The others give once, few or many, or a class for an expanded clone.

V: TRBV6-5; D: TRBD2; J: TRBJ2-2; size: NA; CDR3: CASSYRLAGTGELFF; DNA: TGTGCCAGCAGTTACCGGCTAGCGGGGACCGGGGAGCTGTTTTTT
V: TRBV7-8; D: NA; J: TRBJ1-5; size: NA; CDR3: CASSLGINQPQHF; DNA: TGTGCCAGCAGCTTAGGGATAAATCAGCCCCAGCATTTT
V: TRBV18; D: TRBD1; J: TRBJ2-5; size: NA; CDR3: CASSPLQGGQETQYF; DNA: TGTGCCAGCTCACCGCTACAGGGGGGCCAAGAGACCCAGTACTTC
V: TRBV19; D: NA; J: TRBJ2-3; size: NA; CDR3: CASSPGVTDTQYF; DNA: TGTGCCAGTAGCCCGGGAGTCACAGATACGCAGTATTTT
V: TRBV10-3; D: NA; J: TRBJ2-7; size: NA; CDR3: CAISEDRTTYEQYF; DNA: TGTGCCATCAGCGAAGACAGGACGACCTACGAGCAGTACTTC
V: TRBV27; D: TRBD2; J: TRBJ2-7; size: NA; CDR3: CASSLSVRAASGRVHEQYF; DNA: TGTGCCAGCAGTTTATCGGTCCGGGCCGCAAGCGGGAGGGTCCACGAGCAGTACTTC
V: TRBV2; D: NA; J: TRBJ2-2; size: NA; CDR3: CASIQGGNTGELFF; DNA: TGTGCCAGCATACAAGGGGGGAACACCGGGGAGCTGTTTTTT
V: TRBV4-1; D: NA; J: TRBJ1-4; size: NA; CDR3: CASSQDRAGNNEKLFF; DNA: TGCGCCAGCAGCCAAGATAGGGCAGGTAATAATGAAAAACTGTTTTTT
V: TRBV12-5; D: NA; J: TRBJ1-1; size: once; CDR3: CASGLVTTTMNTEAFF; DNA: TGTGCTAGTGGTTTGGTGACGACAACCATGAACACTGAAGCTTTCTTT
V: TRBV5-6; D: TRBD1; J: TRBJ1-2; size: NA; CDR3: CASSPRAGGYGYTF; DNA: TGTGCCAGCAGCCCACGGGCAGGGGGCTATGGCTACACCTTC
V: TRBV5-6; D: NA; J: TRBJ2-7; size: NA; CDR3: CASSLVSGVTYEQYF; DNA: TGTGCCAGCAGCTTGGTCTCAGGGGTGACCTACGAGCAGTACTTC
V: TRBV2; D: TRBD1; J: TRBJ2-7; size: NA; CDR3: CASSPRTGEQYF; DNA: TGTGCCAGCAGTCCGAGGACAGGCGAGCAGTACTTC
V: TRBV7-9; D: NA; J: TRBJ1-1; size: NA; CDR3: CASSLEGPTEAFF; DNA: TGTGCCAGCAGCTTAGAGGGGCCTACTGAAGCTTTCTTT
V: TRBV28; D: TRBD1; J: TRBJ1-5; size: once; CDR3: CASSSGQDPAPQHF; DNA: TGTGCCAGCAGTTCCGGACAGGACCCGGCGCCCCAGCATTTT
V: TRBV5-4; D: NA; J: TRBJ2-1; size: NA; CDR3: CASSPPSFGEQFF; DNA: TGTGCCAGCAGCCCCCCCTCCTTTGGGGAGCAGTTCTTC
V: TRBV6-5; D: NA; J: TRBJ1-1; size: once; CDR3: CASRGDMLAFF; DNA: TGTGCCAGCCGGGGGGACATGTTAGCTTTCTTT
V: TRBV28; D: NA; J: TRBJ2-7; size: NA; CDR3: CASSGIRAFSYEQYF; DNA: TGTGCCAGCAGTGGTATCCGGGCGTTCTCCTACGAGCAGTACTTC
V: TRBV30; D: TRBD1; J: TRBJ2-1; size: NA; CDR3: CAWSGTGGYNEQFF; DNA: TGTGCCTGGAGCGGGACAGGGGGCTACAATGAGCAGTTCTTC
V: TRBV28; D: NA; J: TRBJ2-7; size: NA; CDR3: CASTTPGRYYEQYF; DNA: TGTGCCAGCACCACCCCGGGGAGGTATTACGAGCAGTACTTC
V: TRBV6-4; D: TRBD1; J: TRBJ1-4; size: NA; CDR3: CASSDSMVWTGPNEKLFF; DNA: TGTGCCAGCAGTGACTCGATGGTTTGGACAGGCCCGAATGAAAAACTGTTTTTT
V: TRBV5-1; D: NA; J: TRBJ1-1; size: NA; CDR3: CASSPAGPSSGYTEAFF; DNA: TGCGCCAGCAGCCCCGCTGGCCCATCGTCTGGGTACACTGAAGCTTTCTTT
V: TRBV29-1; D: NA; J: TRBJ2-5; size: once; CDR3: CSVEPLGGRTETQYF; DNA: TGCAGCGTTGAGCCCCTGGGGGGAAGAACGGAGACCCAGTACTTC
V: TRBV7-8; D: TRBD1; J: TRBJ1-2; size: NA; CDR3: CASSLDTGEGGYTF; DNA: TGTGCCAGCAGCTTAGATACAGGGGAGGGGGGCTACACCTTC
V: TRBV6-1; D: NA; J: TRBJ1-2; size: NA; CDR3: CASTPQRRNYGYTF; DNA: TGTGCCAGCACCCCCCAGCGTCGTAACTATGGCTACACCTTC
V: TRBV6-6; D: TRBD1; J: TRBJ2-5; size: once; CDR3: CASRTGARETQYF; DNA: TGTGCCAGCAGAACAGGGGCTCGAGAGACCCAGTACTTC
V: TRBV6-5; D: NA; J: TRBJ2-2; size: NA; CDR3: CASGGSAFAGELFF; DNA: TGTGCCAGCGGTGGTTCTGCGTTTGCCGGGGAGCTGTTTTTT
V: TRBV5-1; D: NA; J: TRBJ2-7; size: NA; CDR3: CASSPIPEGQPYF; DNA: TGCGCCAGCAGCCCGATTCCTGAAGGGCAGCCGTACTTC
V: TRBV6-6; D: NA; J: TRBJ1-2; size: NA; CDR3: CASELRGYYGYTF; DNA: TGTGCCAGTGAACTTCGGGGGTACTATGGCTACACCTTC
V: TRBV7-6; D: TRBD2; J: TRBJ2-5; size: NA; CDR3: CASSSGSGVLAGLETQYF; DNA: TGTGCCAGCAGCTCCGGATCCGGGGTCCTAGCGGGATTAGAGACCCAGTACTTC
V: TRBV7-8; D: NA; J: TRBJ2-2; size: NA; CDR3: CASRRRDTRNTGELFF; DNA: TGTGCCAGCAGGAGGCGGGACACCCGGAACACCGGGGAGCTGTTTTTT
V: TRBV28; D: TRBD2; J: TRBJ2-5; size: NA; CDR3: CASSIAGGRSETQYF; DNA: TGTGCCAGCAGTATAGCGGGAGGGCGGTCGGAGACCCAGTACTTC
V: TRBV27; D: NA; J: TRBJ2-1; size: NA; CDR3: CASSPPGLGDNEQFF; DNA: TGTGCCAGCAGTCCTCCGGGACTGGGTGACAATGAGCAGTTCTTC
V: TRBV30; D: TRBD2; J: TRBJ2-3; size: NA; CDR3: CAWSVTAGAGTQYF; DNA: TGTGCCTGGAGTGTAACAGCGGGAGCGGGTACGCAGTATTTT
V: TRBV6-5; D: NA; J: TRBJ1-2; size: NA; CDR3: CASSYSGSAGYTF; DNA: TGTGCCAGCAGTTACTCTGGGTCCGCGGGCTACACCTTC
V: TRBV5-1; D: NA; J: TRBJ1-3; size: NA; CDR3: CASSLETGTGNTIYF; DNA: TGCGCCAGCAGCTTGGAGACAGGCACTGGAAACACCATATATTTT
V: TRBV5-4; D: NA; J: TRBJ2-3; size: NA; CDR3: CASSLAGPNTDTQYF; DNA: TGTGCCAGCAGCTTAGCCGGGCCCAACACAGATACGCAGTATTTT
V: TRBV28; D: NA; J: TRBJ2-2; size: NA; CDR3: CASSFGTARGFTGELFF; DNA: TGTGCCAGCAGTTTTGGGACTGCAAGGGGCTTTACCGGGGAGCTGTTTTTT
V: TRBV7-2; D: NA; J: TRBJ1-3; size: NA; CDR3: CASSSFQGNTIYF; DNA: TGTGCCAGCAGCTCTTTCCAGGGAAACACCATATATTTT
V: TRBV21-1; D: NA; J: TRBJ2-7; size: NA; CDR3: CASRDYPGRGEQYF; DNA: TGTGCCAGCAGGGACTACCCGGGACGCGGCGAGCAGTACTTC
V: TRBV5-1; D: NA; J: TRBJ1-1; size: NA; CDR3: CASSLYNLNTEAFF; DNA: TGCGCCAGCAGCTTGTACAACCTAAACACTGAAGCTTTCTTT
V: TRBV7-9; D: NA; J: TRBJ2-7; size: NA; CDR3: CASSLVGGYEQYF; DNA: TGTGCCAGCAGCTTAGTTGGGGGCTACGAGCAGTACTTC
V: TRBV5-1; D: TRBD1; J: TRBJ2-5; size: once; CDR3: CASSQAGTAQETQYF; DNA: TGCGCCAGCAGCCAGGCCGGGACAGCCCAAGAGACCCAGTACTTC
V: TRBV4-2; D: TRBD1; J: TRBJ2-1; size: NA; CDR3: CAGRHIGGRNMEQFF; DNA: TGTGCCGGCCGCCATATAGGGGGCCGGAATATGGAGCAGTTCTTC
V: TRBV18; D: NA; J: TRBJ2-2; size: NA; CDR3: CASSPALGTGELFF; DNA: TGTGCCAGCTCACCAGCCCTGGGCACCGGGGAGCTGTTTTTT
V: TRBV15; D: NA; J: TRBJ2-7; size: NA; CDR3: CATSRDGTRGEVRSVQYF; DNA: TGTGCCACCAGCAGAGATGGTACTCGGGGCGAGGTACGTTCGGTGCAGTACTTC
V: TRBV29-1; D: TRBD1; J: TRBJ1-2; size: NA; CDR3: CSVSGQATAGYTF; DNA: TGCAGCGTCTCTGGACAGGCCACTGCTGGCTACACCTTC
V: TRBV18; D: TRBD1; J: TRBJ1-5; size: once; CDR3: CASSQDRHSNQPQHF; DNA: TGTGCCAGCTCACAGGACAGGCATAGCAATCAGCCCCAGCATTTT
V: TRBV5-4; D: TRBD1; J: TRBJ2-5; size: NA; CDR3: CASSWTGDETQYF; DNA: TGTGCCAGCAGCTGGACAGGGGACGAGACCCAGTACTTC
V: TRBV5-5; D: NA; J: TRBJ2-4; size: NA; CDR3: CASSSRTMGDIQYF; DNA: TGTGCCAGCAGCTCCCGGACCATGGGCGACATTCAGTACTTC